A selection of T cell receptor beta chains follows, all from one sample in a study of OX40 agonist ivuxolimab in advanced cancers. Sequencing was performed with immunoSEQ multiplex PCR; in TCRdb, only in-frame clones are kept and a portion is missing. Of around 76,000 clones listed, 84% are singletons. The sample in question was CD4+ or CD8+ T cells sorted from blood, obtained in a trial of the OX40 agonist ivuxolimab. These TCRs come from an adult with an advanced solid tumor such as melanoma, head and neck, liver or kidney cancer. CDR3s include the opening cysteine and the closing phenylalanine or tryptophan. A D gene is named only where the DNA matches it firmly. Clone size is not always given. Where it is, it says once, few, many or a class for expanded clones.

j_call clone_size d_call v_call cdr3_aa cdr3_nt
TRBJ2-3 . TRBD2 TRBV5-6 CASSFPTLLAGGRGTQYF TGTGCCAGCAGCTTCCCAACCCTTCTAGCGGGGGGACGGGGTACGCAGTATTTT
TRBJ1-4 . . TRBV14 CASSQLGQANEKLFF TGTGCCAGCAGCCAATTGGGGCAGGCTAATGAAAAACTGTTTTTT
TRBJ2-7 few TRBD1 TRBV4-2 CASSQGTGLGYEQYF TGTGCCAGCAGCCAAGGGACAGGGCTTGGCTACGAGCAGTACTTC
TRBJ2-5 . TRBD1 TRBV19 CASSTDRGTPTETQYF TGTGCCAGTAGTACTGACAGGGGGACTCCGACAGAGACCCAGTACTTC
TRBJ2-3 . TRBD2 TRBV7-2 CASSPLAGGYTGTQYF TGTGCCAGCAGCCCGCTAGCGGGGGGGTACACGGGTACGCAGTATTTT
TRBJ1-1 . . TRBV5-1 CASSPTGNTEAFF TGCGCCAGCAGCCCGACAGGGAACACTGAAGCTTTCTTT
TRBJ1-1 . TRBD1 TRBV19 CASSAGGWRTEAFF TGTGCCAGTAGCGCAGGGGGCTGGCGGACTGAAGCTTTCTTT
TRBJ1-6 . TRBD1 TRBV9 CASSPRTGLSPLHF TGTGCCAGCAGCCCTCGGACAGGGCTTTCACCCCTCCACTTT
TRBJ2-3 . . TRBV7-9 CASSLAGRLADTQYF TGTGCCAGCAGCTTAGCCGGGCGTCTTGCGGATACGCAGTATTTT
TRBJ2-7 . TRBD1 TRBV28 CASRLRTTGLREQYF TGTGCCAGCAGACTGCGGACGACAGGGCTTCGTGAGCAGTACTTC
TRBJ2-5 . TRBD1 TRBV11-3 CASSPGQSETQYF TGTGCCAGCAGCCCGGGACAGTCAGAGACCCAGTACTTC
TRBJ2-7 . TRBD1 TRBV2 CASSATGMYF TGTGCCAGCAGTGCGACAGGGATGTACTTC
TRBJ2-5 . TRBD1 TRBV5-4 CASSFGQEETQYF TGTGCCAGCAGCTTCGGACAGGAAGAGACCCAGTACTTC
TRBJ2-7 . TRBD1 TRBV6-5 CASADRGLYEQYF TGTGCCAGCGCGGACAGGGGACTCTACGAGCAGTACTTC
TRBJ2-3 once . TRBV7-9 CATKEVGTDTQYF TGTGCCACCAAGGAAGTTGGCACAGATACGCAGTATTTT
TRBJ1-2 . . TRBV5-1 CASRFGAGEDYGYTF TGCGCCAGCAGGTTCGGTGCAGGGGAGGACTATGGCTACACCTTC
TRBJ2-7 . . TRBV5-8 CASSLRVGLRF TGTGCCAGCAGCTTGCGTGTAGGCCTACGGTTC
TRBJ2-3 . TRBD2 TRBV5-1 CASSLGGLGTDTQYF TGCGCCAGCAGCTTGGGAGGACTAGGGACAGATACGCAGTATTTT
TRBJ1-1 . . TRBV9 CASSVGFNGLSSRGPEAFF TGTGCCAGCAGCGTGGGTTTTAACGGGCTATCTTCCCGCGGCCCAGAAGCTTTCTTT
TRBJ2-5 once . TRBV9 CASSVRGEETQYF TGTGCCAGCAGCGTACGCGGAGAAGAGACCCAGTACTTC
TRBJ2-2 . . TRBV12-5 CASGLAIGQTNTGELFF TGTGCTAGTGGTTTGGCAATCGGACAGACGAACACCGGGGAGCTGTTTTTT
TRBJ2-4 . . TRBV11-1 CASSQAGQTGNIQYF TGCGCCAGCAGCCAAGCTGGACAAACGGGAAACATTCAGTACTTC